This T cell receptor beta chain was found in a study of T cells in Graves' hyperthyroidism and ophthalmopathy. Study context: Peripheral blood was secured at the point of initial diagnosis, before any treatment.

Fresh peripheral blood, around 10 ml of it, supplied the PBMCs. The length of the CDR3 is 12 residues. V was cut by 6 bases and J by 3 bases, with 12 bases left in between. Germline CDR1 and CDR2: DFQATT and SNEGSKA (reference sequence). The CDR3 regions of TCR beta were amplified from RNA transcripts. Carried out on the TCR CDR3, a first-round RT-PCR used the HTBI primer set. TCRdb passed the multiplex PCR reads through MiXCR, listing each CDR3 protein once. Found here are 750,000 to 950,000 distinct CDR3 sequences, about 38% of them singletons; the top ten hold 7.5% to 9.5%. The chain recombines TRBV20-1 with TRBJ2-7, with D possibly matching TRBD2 (6 bases). Sequences were obtained from blood. The sequence was obtained from a man between 18 and 35 years old with Graves' hyperthyroidism. CDR3 in amino acids: CSAPLAYYEQYF. The CDR3 DNA follows: TGCAGTGCCCCACTAGCTTACTACGAGCAGTACTTC.